This T cell receptor (beta chain) was sequenced in a study of T cells after posttransplantation cyclophosphamide. Germline lookup yields CDR1 LGHNA and CDR2 YSLEER. The CDR3 runs to 16 residues. V lost 4 bases, J lost 4 bases, and 16 bases lay in between. The sample holds a few counts of this clone. The target antigen is unknown. Profiling relied on immunoSEQ multiplex PCR, and the TCRdb table lists in-frame clones only, not all of them. The repertoire consists of 15,000 to 19,000 clones, with 80% to 85% occurring once and the leading ten covering under 6%. Study-level points and caveats: Later post-transplant blood repertoires were often dominated by donor CD8+ memory clones. Recipient CMV seropositivity and CMV reactivation strongly tracked TRB clonality. Blood and skin or GI T cell repertoires showed limited TRB overlap.

Methotrexate plus calcineurin inhibitor accompanied controls' myeloablative marrow transplants; sampling was 1 year later. The material was PBMCs, obtained 350 to 400 days after allogeneic stem cell transplant with calcineurin inhibitor and methotrexate. The chain carries TRBV4-3 and TRBJ2-2, with D tentatively TRBD2 (6 bases). This TCR was recovered from a male patient in his late teens or twenties who received an allogeneic stem cell transplant from a related donor, was CMV-positive, and had no GVHD. A subset of T cells may come from the graft donor. The CDR3 sequence: CASSPYAGRGTGELFF. The CDR3 DNA reads as TGCGCCAGCAGCCCGTATGCGGGACGAGGCACCGGGGAGCTGTTTTTT.